These T cell receptor beta chains were read from a single sample in a study of blood T cell repertoires in COVID-19. This table comes from immunoSEQ multiplex PCR, and its TCRdb copy is limited to in-frame clones, with some not included. Of 110,000 to 150,000 clones in the sample, around 84% were seen once. The source material was peripheral blood. The source of these receptors is a woman aged 55-70 years with acute or convalescent COVID-19. The CDR3 runs from the conserved cysteine through the conserved F or W. Fields, in order: D gene, clone size, J gene, CDR3 length, V gene, CDR3 protein, CDR3 DNA. A D gene is named only where the DNA matches it firmly. Size tells how often a clone was seen (once, few, many) or the class of an expanded clone, and some rows leave it out.

TRBD2 | NA | TRBJ2-5 | 15 | TRBV11-3 | CASSFGTSGQETQYF | TGTGCCAGCAGCTTCGGGACTAGCGGACAAGAGACCCAGTACTTC
TRBD1 | NA | TRBJ1-3 | 16 | TRBV3-1/TRBV3-2 | CASSQDGQGLGNTIYF | TGTGCCAGCAGCCAAGACGGACAGGGGCTTGGAAACACCATATATTTT
NA | NA | TRBJ1-5 | 15 | TRBV4-1 | CASSQGELAKQPQHF | TGCGCCAGCAGCCAAGGGGAGTTGGCGAAACAGCCCCAGCATTTT
NA | NA | TRBJ2-7 | 13 | TRBV28 | CASRLGGQSEWYF | TGTGCCAGCCGCCTTGGTGGACAGTCGGAGTGGTACTTC
NA | few | TRBJ2-5 | 14 | TRBV6-6 | CASSRQGRSETQYF | TGTGCCAGCAGTCGTCAGGGGAGATCAGAGACCCAGTACTTC
NA | NA | TRBJ1-2 | 14 | TRBV6-6 | CASSYSEGTGGYTF | TGTGCCAGCAGTTACTCAGAGGGAACTGGTGGCTACACCTTC
TRBD1 | NA | TRBJ1-5 | 16 | TRBV7-8 | CASSLGDRGSNQPQHF | TGTGCCAGCAGCTTAGGGGACAGGGGATCGAATCAGCCTCAGCATTTT
NA | NA | TRBJ1-1 | 13 | TRBV19 | CASSIYRDTEAFF | TGTGCCAGTAGTATTTACCGGGACACTGAAGCTTTCTTT
TRBD1 | NA | TRBJ2-5 | 17 | TRBV15 | CATSRRPASQGAETQYF | TGTGCCACCAGCAGACGGCCAGCGTCCCAGGGGGCAGAGACCCAGTACTTC
NA | NA | TRBJ2-1 | 17 | TRBV7-7 | CASSLCLEGETYNEQFF | TGTGCTAGCAGCTTATGTCTTGAGGGGGAGACTTACAATGAGCAGTTCTTC
TRBD2 | NA | TRBJ2-5 | 16 | TRBV15 | CATSRRTSGYQETQYF | TGTGCCACCAGCAGAAGGACTAGCGGCTACCAAGAGACCCAGTACTTC
TRBD1 | NA | TRBJ1-6 | 15 | TRBV13 | CASRQRQGAGSPLHF | TGTGCCAGCAGACAGAGACAGGGGGCAGGGTCACCCCTCCACTTT
TRBD2 | NA | TRBJ2-1 | 14 | TRBV5-4 | CASSFGGSYNEQFF | TGTGCCAGCAGCTTCGGGGGGTCCTACAATGAGCAGTTCTTC
NA | NA | TRBJ2-7 | 14 | TRBV6-5 | CASRNSQPQAEQYF | TGTGCCAGCAGAAACTCCCAACCCCAAGCCGAGCAGTACTTC
NA | once | TRBJ2-7 | 13 | TRBV7-7 | CASSLGGPYEQYF | TGTGCTAGCAGCTTAGGGGGGCCCTACGAGCAGTACTTC
NA | NA | TRBJ1-2 | 16 | TRBV4-1 | CASTPGPIEQSNGYTF | TGCGCCAGCACCCCAGGCCCCATCGAACAATCGAATGGCTACACCTTC
TRBD1 | NA | TRBJ1-5 | 15 | TRBV30 | CAWSRTGTVNQPQHF | TGTGCCTGGAGCCGGACCGGGACAGTGAATCAGCCCCAGCATTTT
NA | NA | TRBJ2-7 | 13 | TRBV21-1 | CASTQQGTYEQYF | TGTGCCAGCACTCAACAGGGGACCTACGAGCAGTACTTC
TRBD1 | NA | TRBJ1-2 | 14 | TRBV19 | CASTPPGQWGSYTF | TGTGCCAGTACTCCTCCGGGACAGTGGGGATCGTACACCTTC
NA | few | TRBJ2-7 | 14 | TRBV6-1 | CASSEATAPYEQYF | TGTGCCAGCAGTGAAGCAACAGCCCCCTACGAGCAGTACTTC
TRBD1 | once | TRBJ1-6 | 15 | TRBV7-3 | CASSVDRGRNSPLHF | TGTGCCAGCAGCGTGGACAGGGGGAGAAATTCACCCCTCCACTTT
NA | many | TRBJ1-6 | 13 | TRBV19 | CASSETPGSPLHF | TGTGCCAGTAGTGAGACCCCGGGTTCACCCCTCCACTTT
NA | NA | TRBJ2-5 | 12 | TRBV18 | CASSPLEETQYF | TGTGCCAGCTCACCTCTCGAAGAGACCCAGTACTTC
NA | NA | TRBJ1-6 | 14 | TRBV11-2 | CASSLRAGDSPLHF | TGTGCCAGCAGCTTACGGGCAGGGGATTCACCCCTCCACTTT
NA | NA | TRBJ1-2 | 13 | TRBV5-1 | CASSPGQGYGYTF | TGCGCCAGCAGCCCGGGACAAGGCTATGGCTACACCTTC
NA | many | TRBJ1-5 | 14 | TRBV27 | CASSFKGAGQPQHF | TGTGCCAGCAGTTTCAAAGGGGCAGGGCAGCCCCAGCATTTT
TRBD1 | NA | TRBJ1-1 | 17 | TRBV5-1 | CASSLFSIRDRGTQAFF | TGCGCCAGCAGCTTGTTTTCGATTCGGGACAGGGGGACGCAAGCTTTCTTT
NA | NA | TRBJ1-1 | 15 | TRBV7-8 | CASSPQGRAGTEAFF | TGTGCCAGCAGCCCGCAAGGCCGAGCGGGGACTGAAGCTTTCTTT
TRBD1 | NA | TRBJ2-7 | 15 | TRBV10-3 | CAISGPGQLSYEQYF | TGTGCCATCAGTGGACCGGGACAGTTGTCTTACGAGCAGTACTTC
TRBD1 | NA | TRBJ2-7 | 18 | TRBV13 | CASSLAQGRTGFTYEQYF | TGTGCCAGCAGCTTAGCCCAGGGTCGGACAGGGTTTACTTACGAGCAGTACTTC
TRBD2 | NA | TRBJ2-5 | 18 | TRBV4-1 | CASSQDEAGGPVEETQYF | TGCGCCAGCAGCCAAGATGAAGCGGGGGGCCCCGTAGAAGAGACCCAGTACTTC
TRBD1 | NA | TRBJ2-7 | 15 | TRBV23-1 | CASSQPGQGDSEQYF | TGCGCCAGCAGTCAACCGGGACAGGGGGACTCCGAGCAGTACTTC
TRBD1 | NA | TRBJ2-1 | 18 | TRBV7-2 | CASSLAPGQGGVLNEQFF | TGTGCCAGCAGCTTAGCACCGGGACAGGGGGGAGTCTTGAATGAGCAGTTCTTC
TRBD1 | NA | TRBJ2-5 | 14 | TRBV5-4 | CASSATGWEETQYF | TGTGCCAGCAGCGCGACAGGGTGGGAAGAGACCCAGTACTTC
NA | NA | TRBJ2-3 | 13 | TRBV3-1/TRBV3-2 | CASKMGPTDTQYF | TGTGCCAGCAAAATGGGGCCCACAGATACGCAGTATTTT